Each of the 32 T cell receptor beta chains below was sequenced from the same sample in a study of blood T cell repertoires in COVID-19. TCRdb keeps only in-frame clones here, not all; method: immunoSEQ multiplex PCR. This repertoire shows about 140,000 clones, approximately 84% found once; its top ten account for just under 2%. Sequencing was performed on peripheral blood. These receptors originate from a woman aged 60-75 years with acute or convalescent COVID-19.

The chain has TRBV18 and TRBJ2-1; 12 nucleotides match TRBD2. Unmatched junction bases numbered 18, after V lost 3 bases and J lost 3 bases. Germline V lookup: CDR1 KGHSH, CDR2 LQKENI. CDR3 length: 21 amino acids. CDR3 in DNA: TGTGCCAGCTCACCGCCACTTCCCGGGACTAGCGGGTTAGGGGTCTACAATGAGCAGTTCTTC. It specifies CASSPPLPGTSGLGVYNEQFF.

The chain carries TRBV13 and TRBJ2-1; D ambiguous. Trimming took 6 bases from V and 7 from J, leaving 13 bases between them. The CDR3 is 13 amino acids. Germline V gene lookup returns CDR1 PRHDT and CDR2 FYEKMQ (reference sequence). The CDR3 bases are TGTGCCAGCAGTCTAACATCTAGAAATGAGCAGTTCTTC. Translated, it gives CASSLTSRNEQFF.

The V gene is TRBV27, the J gene TRBJ2-1; D unresolved. The CDR3 extends over 14 amino acids. V gave up 0 bases and J gave up 12 bases, with 15 bases separating them. Germline V gives CDR1 MNHEY, CDR2 SMNVEV (reference sequence). This CDR3 reads CASSLSIGFKRQFF. Here the CDR3 DNA reads TGTGCCAGCAGTTTATCTATCGGTTTCAAGAGGCAGTTCTTC.

The chain links TRBV3-1 (or the pseudogene TRBV3-2) to TRBJ1-5, with D perhaps matching TRBD1 (5 bases). This CDR3 region has 14 residues. Trimming cost V 4 bases and J 1 base, with 8 bases left between them. Germline lookup yields CDR1 LGHDT and CDR2 YNNKEL (reference sequence). CDR3 residues: CASSRGRSNQPQHF. DNA for the CDR3: TGTGCCAGCAGCCGGGGCAGGAGCAATCAGCCCCAGCATTTT.

The chain links TRBV5-1 to TRBJ2-3, with D perhaps matching TRBD2 (5 bases). Germline V lookup: CDR1 SGHRS, CDR2 YFSETQ. Trimming cost V 5 bases and J 3 bases, with 13 bases left between them. CDR3 length: 14 amino acids. CDR3 in amino acids: CASRGGGGTDTQYF. The CDR3 DNA reads TGCGCCAGCAGGGGCGGAGGAGGTACAGATACGCAGTATTTT.

The chain carries TRBV27 and TRBJ2-7; 7 bases fit TRBD2. V lost 2 bases to trimming and J lost 2 bases; unmatched junction nucleotides: 3. The CDR3 is made up of 14 amino acids. CDR1 is MNHEY, CDR2 SMNVEV, per germline (reference sequence). The CDR3 DNA reads TGTGCCAGCAGTTTAGGGGAGGGTCCCTACGAGCAGTACTTC. Translating it yields CASSLGEGPYEQYF.

The rearrangement uses TRBV21-1 and TRBJ1-1; the table calls TRBD1, which could not be checked here. TRBV21-1 is an annotated pseudogene. The CDR3 runs 14 residues. CDR3 region: CASFPGQGSTEAFF. CDR3 in DNA: TGTGCCAGCTTTCCGGGACAGGGGTCCACTGAAGCTTTCTTT.

V and J are TRBV19 and TRBJ2-3; a weak D match, TRBD2 (5 bases). The germline V gene has CDR1 LNHDA and CDR2 SQIVND (reference sequence). The CDR3 covers 15 residues. V was pared by 5 bases and J by 0 bases, with 12 bases between. The CDR3 DNA reads as TGTGCCAGTAGTTCGGAAGCTAGCAGCACAGATACGCAGTATTTT. It translates to CASSSEASSTDTQYF.

The chain combines TRBV9 with TRBJ2-3; TRBD2 is a possible D gene (5 bases). Germline V gene data show CDR1 as SGDLS and CDR2 as YYNGEE. The CDR3 is made up of 15 amino acids. V was trimmed by 0 bases and J by 7 bases, leaving 15 bases between them. CDR3 protein: CASSVEEGRGNTQYF. CDR3 DNA sequence: TGTGCCAGCAGCGTAGAAGAGGGCCGGGGAAATACGCAGTATTTT.

This clone was observed once. The chain recombines TRBV7-3 with TRBJ2-5; the D is unclear. V lost 0 bases to trimming and J lost 2 bases, with 10 bases between them. Germline V gene lookup returns CDR1 SGHTA and CDR2 FQGTGA. The CDR3 extends over 15 amino acids. CDR3 coding DNA: TGTGCCAGCAGCTTAACCGGATCGGAGCAAGAGACCCAGTACTTC. It encodes CASSLTGSEQETQYF.

The rearrangement joins TRBV4-2 to TRBJ1-2, with D perhaps TRBD1 (5 bases). There are 14 residues in the CDR3. Germline assignment: CDR1 LGHNA and CDR2 YNFKEQ. The V end lost 4 bases, the J end lost 3 bases, and 12 bases lay between the germline ends. CDR3 coding DNA: TGTGCCAGCAGCCGGCAGGGTGAAGACTATGGCTACACCTTC. The encoded protein is CASSRQGEDYGYTF.

The chain employs TRBV5-4 and TRBJ1-1; unclear D gene. In germline, CDR1 is SGHNT, CDR2 YYREEE (reference sequence). This CDR3 comprises 14 residues. Trimming took 4 bases from V and 7 from J, leaving 17 bases between them. CDR3 sequence reads: CASSLFRGKGEAFF. CDR3 nucleotide sequence: TGTGCCAGCAGCCTTTTCCGGGGTAAGGGTGAAGCTTTCTTT.

J is TRBJ2-3 and V is TRBV9; 9 positions agree with TRBD1. The junction had 8 bases not matched to a gene; V was cut back by 0 bases and J by 9 bases. The germline gives CDR1 SGDLS, CDR2 YYNGEE. The CDR3 contains 15 residues. DNA for the CDR3: TGTGCCAGCAGCGTAGGAGGGACAGGGACAGGCACGCAGTATTTT. Its translation: CASSVGGTGTGTQYF.

V gene TRBV7-2 combines with J gene TRBJ2-1; 9 bases map to TRBD1. The CDR3 sequence is 16 residues long. V shed 1 base, J shed 6 bases, and the junction held 7 bases outside the gene matches. CDR1 is SGHTA, CDR2 FQGNSA, per germline. The CDR3, as DNA: TGTGCCAGCAGCTTAGTCAGGACAGGGGTTTCCAATGAGCAGTTCTTC. It yields the protein CASSLVRTGVSNEQFF.

The V and J genes are TRBV12-3 or TRBV12-4 and TRBJ1-1; no clear D. The CDR3 runs to 12 residues. The V gene lost 7 bases and the J gene lost 4 bases, with 10 bases spanning the gap. For the CDR3, the DNA is TGTGCCAGCAACCGGGAGGGCACTGAAGCTTTCTTT. This sequence encodes CASNREGTEAFF.

This clone was seen a handful of times. The V and J genes are TRBV28 and TRBJ1-2, with 8 bases identical to TRBD1. Germline V CDR1 and CDR2: MDHEN, SYDVKM. Germline trimming cut 6 bases from V and 8 bases from J; bases unmatched to any gene: 17. CDR3 length equals 16 residues. CDR3 loop: CASSPRTGQDLRGYTF. DNA of the CDR3: TGTGCCAGCAGCCCACGGACAGGGCAAGATCTTAGGGGCTACACCTTC.

The V and J genes are TRBV24-1 and TRBJ1-3; D is unclear. V was pared by 10 bases and J by 0 bases, with 9 bases between. This CDR3 has 13 residues. In germline, CDR1 is KGHDR, CDR2 SFDVKD. The CDR3 loop is CATSACSGNTIYF. The CDR3, as DNA: TGTGCCACTAGCGCCTGCTCTGGAAACACCATATATTTT.

The chain couples TRBV28 to TRBJ1-5; possible D gene TRBD1, 6 bases. Between the trimmed V and J ends, which lost 5 bases and 3 bases, there was a span of 11 bases. Germline values: CDR1 MDHEN, CDR2 SYDVKM. The CDR3 contains 14 residues. Here the CDR3 DNA reads TGTGCCAGCAGTCGAACAGGGCCCAATCAGCCCCAGCATTTT. As protein: CASSRTGPNQPQHF.

The chain combines TRBV28 with TRBJ1-6, with 9 bases identical to TRBD1. Losses at the gene ends were 6 bases for V and 6 bases for J; bases not matched to a gene: 0. CDR3 length: 13 amino acids. Germline CDR1 MDHEN, CDR2 SYDVKM. CDR3 sequence (DNA): TGTGCCAGCAGGGGACAGGGTAATTCACCCCTCCACTTT. Its translation is CASRGQGNSPLHF.

The V call is TRBV24-1, the J call TRBJ1-2; D ambiguous. The CDR3 has 11 residues. The germline V gene encodes CDR1 KGHDR and CDR2 SFDVKD. V lost 3 bases to trimming and J lost 5 bases, with 3 bases between them. CDR3: CATSDVYGYTF. The CDR3 bases are TGTGCCACCAGTGATGTATATGGCTACACCTTC.

The chain carries TRBV27 and TRBJ1-5; TRBD1 is a possible D gene (6 bases). CDR3 length: 15 amino acids. Trimming cost V 3 bases and J 2 bases, with 11 bases left between them. Germline V gives CDR1 MNHEY, CDR2 SMNVEV (reference sequence). The CDR3 nucleotides read TGTGCCAGCAGTTTGGGGGGGCGCGGCAATCAGCCCCAGCATTTT. It yields the protein CASSLGGRGNQPQHF.

This clone appeared a few times. The chain is built from TRBV30 and TRBJ2-7; 14 nucleotides line up with TRBD2. The CDR3 consists of 15 residues. Trimming took 2 bases from V and 9 from J; bases not matched to a gene: 9. CDR1 is GTSNPN, CDR2 SVGIG, per germline (reference sequence). CDR3 coding DNA: TGTGCCTGGAGTATTCCGGGACTAGCGGGAGAAGTGCAGTACTTC. Translating it yields CAWSIPGLAGEVQYF.

The chain combines TRBV27 with TRBJ1-1; no reliable D call. The V end lost 3 bases, the J end lost 8 bases, and 16 bases lay between the germline ends. CDR3 length: 14 residues. Germline CDR1 is MNHEY and CDR2 is SMNVEV (reference sequence). CDR3 DNA sequence: TGTGCCAGCAGTTTCTACGGTGGTGCGAACGAAGCTTTCTTT. Translation: CASSFYGGANEAFF.

The V call is TRBV9, the J call TRBJ2-5, with 8 bases that match TRBD2. Trimming took 0 bases from V and 2 from J; bases not matched to a gene: 9. CDR3 length: 17 amino acids. Germline lookup yields CDR1 SGDLS and CDR2 YYNGEE. CDR3 protein: CASSVAIAGRRQETQYF. The CDR3 DNA reads TGTGCCAGCAGCGTAGCGATAGCGGGACGACGGCAAGAGACCCAGTACTTC. Full variable domain (rest looked up from reference TRBV9 and TRBJ2-5): DSGVTQTPKHLITATGQRVTLRCSPRSGDLSVYWYQQSLDQGLQFLIQYYNGEERAKGNILERFSAQQFPDLHSELNLSSLELGDSALYFCASSVAIAGRRQETQYFGPGTRLLVL.

The V call is TRBV10-3, the J call TRBJ1-1; D unresolved. CDR1 is ENHRY, CDR2 SYGVKD, per germline. Trimming took off 5 bases at V and 1 base at J, with 8 bases between the two ends. The CDR3 runs to 13 residues. The chain's CDR3 is CAISTGPNTEAFF. The CDR3 DNA follows: TGTGCCATCAGTACTGGGCCGAACACTGAAGCTTTCTTT.

This chain links TRBV7-9 with TRBJ1-4; a weak D match, TRBD1 (6 bases). The CDR3 runs to 16 residues. The germline gives CDR1 SEHNR, CDR2 FQNEAQ (reference sequence). The V end lost 3 bases, the J end lost 7 bases, and 18 bases lay between the germline ends. CDR3 in DNA: TGTGCCAGCAGCTTTAAGCCGGGACATGGGAGTGAAAAACTGTTTTTT. The encoded protein is CASSFKPGHGSEKLFF.

This sequence joins TRBV7-9 and TRBJ2-1, with 8 positions matching TRBD2. The CDR3 has 16 amino acids. CDR1 is SEHNR, CDR2 FQNEAQ, per germline (reference sequence). V lost 6 bases and J lost 3; bases outside the gene matches: 10. The CDR3 bases are TGTGCCAGCAGTCAAGCGGGAGCACCCCTCTACAATGAGCAGTTCTTC. Protein sequence: CASSQAGAPLYNEQFF.

The chain is built from TRBV4-1 and TRBJ1-2, with TRBD1 identical over 12 bases. Germline V gives CDR1 MGHRA, CDR2 YSYEKL. Trimming cost V 1 base and J 8 bases; bases outside gene matches: 2. This CDR3 contains 14 residues. CDR3 in DNA: TGCGCCAGCAGCCAAGGGGACAGGGGGCGAGGCTACACCTTC. This encodes CASSQGDRGRGYTF.

In its sample, this clone was seen a few times. The chain couples TRBV30 to TRBJ1-3; maybe TRBD1 (5 bases). Germline V gene lookup returns CDR1 GTSNPN and CDR2 SVGIG (reference sequence). The V end was cut by 2 bases, the J end by 2 bases, with 13 bases between. The CDR3 is 15 residues long. CDR3 sequence: CAWSPRQNTGNTIYF. The CDR3 coding sequence is TGTGCCTGGAGTCCCCGACAGAATACTGGAAACACCATATATTTT.

This clone came up once. The V gene is TRBV4-1, the J gene TRBJ2-4; 7 positions match TRBD1. This CDR3 comprises 16 residues. With V trimmed by 4 bases and J by 5 bases, 11 bases remained unmatched. CDR1 MGHRA and CDR2 YSYEKL come from the germline V gene. CDR3 coding DNA: TGCGCCAGCAGCCTAAGGGGGCCAGGGGCTCAAAACATTCAGTACTTC. This encodes CASSLRGPGAQNIQYF.

The chain carries TRBV12-3 or TRBV12-4 and TRBJ2-7; D is perhaps TRBD2 (7 bases). This CDR3 spans 13 amino acids. Between the trimmed V and J ends, which lost 3 bases and 3 bases, there was a span of 9 bases. The CDR3 protein is CASSLGGGYEQYF. The CDR3 DNA is TGTGCCAGCAGTTTGGGAGGGGGCTACGAGCAGTACTTC.

CDR3 DNA sequence: TGCGCCAGCAGCCAGGGACTCACTAATTCACCCCTCCACTTT. It translates to CASSQGLTNSPLHF. The rearrangement uses TRBV5-1 and TRBJ1-6, with D perhaps matching TRBD1 (5 bases). Trimming stripped 4 bases from V and 6 bases from J, with 11 bases between. Germline V gene sequence: CDR1 SGHRS, CDR2 YFSETQ. CDR3 length: 14 amino acids.